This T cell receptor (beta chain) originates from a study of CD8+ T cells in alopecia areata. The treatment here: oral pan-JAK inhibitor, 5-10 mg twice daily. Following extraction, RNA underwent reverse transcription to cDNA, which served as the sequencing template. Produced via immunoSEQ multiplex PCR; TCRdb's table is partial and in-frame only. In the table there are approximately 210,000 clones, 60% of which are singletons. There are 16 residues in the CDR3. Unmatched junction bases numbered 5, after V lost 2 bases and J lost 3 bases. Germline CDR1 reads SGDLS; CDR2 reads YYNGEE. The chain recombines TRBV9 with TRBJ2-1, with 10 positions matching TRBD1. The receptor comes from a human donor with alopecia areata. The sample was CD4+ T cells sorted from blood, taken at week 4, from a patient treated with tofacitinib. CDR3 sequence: CASSVVGQGHYNEQFF. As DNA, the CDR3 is TGTGCCAGCAGCGTGGTGGGACAGGGGCACTACAATGAGCAGTTCTTC.